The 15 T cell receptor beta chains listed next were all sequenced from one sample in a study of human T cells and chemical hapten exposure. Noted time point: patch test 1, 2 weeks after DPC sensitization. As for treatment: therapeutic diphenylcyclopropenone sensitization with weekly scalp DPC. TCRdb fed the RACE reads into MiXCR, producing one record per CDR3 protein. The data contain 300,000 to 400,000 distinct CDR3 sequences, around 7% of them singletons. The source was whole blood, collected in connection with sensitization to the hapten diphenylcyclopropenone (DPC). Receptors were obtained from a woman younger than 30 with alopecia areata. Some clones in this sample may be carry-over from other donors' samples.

CDR3 DNA sequence: TGTGCCAGCAGCGGAGCGGGGGCCACCTACAATGAGCAGTTCTTC. Amino acids: CASSGAGATYNEQFF. This rearrangement joins TRBV7-9 to TRBJ2-1, with TRBD2 identical over 8 bases. After removal of 5 bases from V and 2 bases from J, the junction contained 5 bases not matched to a gene. Per germline, CDR1 SEHNR and CDR2 FQNEAQ (reference sequence). The CDR3 runs 15 residues. Drawing the rest from reference TRBV7-9 and TRBJ2-1, the complete variable domain is DTGVSQNPRHKITKRGQNVTFRCDPISEHNRLYWYRQTLGQGPEFLTYFQNEAQLEKSRLLSDRFSAERPKGSFSTLEIQRTEQGDSAMYLCASSGAGATYNEQFFGPGTRLTVL.

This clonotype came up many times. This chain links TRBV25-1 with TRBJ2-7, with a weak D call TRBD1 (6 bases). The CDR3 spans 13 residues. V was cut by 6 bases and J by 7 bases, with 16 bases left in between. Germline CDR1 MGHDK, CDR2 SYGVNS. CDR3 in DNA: TGTGCCAGCAGCCAAGCAGGGGTAGGGGAGCAGTACTTC. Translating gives CASSQAGVGEQYF.

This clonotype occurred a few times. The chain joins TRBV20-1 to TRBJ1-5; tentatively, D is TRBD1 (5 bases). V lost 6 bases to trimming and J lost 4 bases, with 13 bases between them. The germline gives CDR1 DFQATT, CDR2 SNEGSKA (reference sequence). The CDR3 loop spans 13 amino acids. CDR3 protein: CSALIGGNQPQHF. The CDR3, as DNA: TGCAGTGCCCTTATCGGGGGTAATCAGCCCCAGCATTTT.

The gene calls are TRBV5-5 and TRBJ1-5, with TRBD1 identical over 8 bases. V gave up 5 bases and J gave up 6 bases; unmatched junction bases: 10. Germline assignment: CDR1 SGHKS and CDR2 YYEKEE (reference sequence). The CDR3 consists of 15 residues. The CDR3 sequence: CASSTLTGDGQPQHF. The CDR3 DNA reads TGTGCCAGCAGTACACTGACAGGGGACGGTCAGCCCCAGCATTTT.

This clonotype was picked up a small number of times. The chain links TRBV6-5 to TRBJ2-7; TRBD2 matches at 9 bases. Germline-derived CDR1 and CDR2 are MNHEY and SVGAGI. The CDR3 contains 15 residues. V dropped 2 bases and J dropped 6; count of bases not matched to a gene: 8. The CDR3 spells CASSYGAGGVGEQYF. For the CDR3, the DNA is TGTGCCAGCAGTTACGGAGCGGGGGGAGTAGGCGAGCAGTACTTC.

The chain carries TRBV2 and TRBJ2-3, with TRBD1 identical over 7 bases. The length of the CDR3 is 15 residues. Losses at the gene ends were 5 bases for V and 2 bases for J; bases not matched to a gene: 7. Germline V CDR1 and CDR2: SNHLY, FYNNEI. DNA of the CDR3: TGTGCCAGCAGTTTGACAGGGCGAAACACAGATACGCAGTATTTT. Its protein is CASSLTGRNTDTQYF.

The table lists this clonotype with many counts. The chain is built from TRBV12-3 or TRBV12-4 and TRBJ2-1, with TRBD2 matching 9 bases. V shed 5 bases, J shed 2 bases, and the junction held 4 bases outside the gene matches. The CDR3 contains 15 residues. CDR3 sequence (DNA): TGTGCCAGCAGTAGTAGCGGGAGAGCCTACAATGAGCAGTTCTTC. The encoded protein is CASSSSGRAYNEQFF.

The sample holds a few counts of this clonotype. The CDR3 spells CASSPGGQGDQPQHF. The CDR3 region has the DNA TGTGCCAGCAGTCCAGGGGGACAGGGCGATCAGCCCCAGCATTTT. V is TRBV28 and J is TRBJ1-5, with 9 bases that match TRBD1. The trim removed 5 bases at V and 5 bases at J, leaving 7 bases unmatched. Germline V CDR1 and CDR2: MDHEN, SYDVKM. The CDR3 has 15 amino acids.

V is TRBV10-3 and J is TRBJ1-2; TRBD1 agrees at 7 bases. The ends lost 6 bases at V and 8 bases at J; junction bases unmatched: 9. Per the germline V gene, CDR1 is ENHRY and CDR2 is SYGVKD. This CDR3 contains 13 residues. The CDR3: CAISRTEGQGYTF. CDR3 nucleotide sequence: TGTGCCATCAGCCGAACAGAGGGACAGGGCTACACCTTC.

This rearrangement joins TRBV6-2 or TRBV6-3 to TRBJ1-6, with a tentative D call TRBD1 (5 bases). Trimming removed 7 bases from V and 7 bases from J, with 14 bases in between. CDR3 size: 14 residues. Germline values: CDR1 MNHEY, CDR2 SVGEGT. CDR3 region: CASTHLAGNSPLHF. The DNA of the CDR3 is TGTGCCAGCACCCATCTTGCAGGGAATTCACCCCTCCACTTT.

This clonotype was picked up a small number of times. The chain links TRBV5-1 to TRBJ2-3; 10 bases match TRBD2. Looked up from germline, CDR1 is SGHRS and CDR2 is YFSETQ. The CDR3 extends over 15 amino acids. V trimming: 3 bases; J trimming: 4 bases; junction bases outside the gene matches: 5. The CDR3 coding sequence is TGCGCCAGCAGCTCAGGGACTAGCGTCCCAGATACGCAGTATTTT. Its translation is CASSSGTSVPDTQYF. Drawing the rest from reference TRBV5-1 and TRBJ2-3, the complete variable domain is KAGVTQTPRYLIKTRGQQVTLSCSPISGHRSVSWYQQTPGQGLQFLFEYFSETQRNKGNFPGRFSGRQFSNSRSEMNVSTLELGDSALYLCASSSGTSVPDTQYFGPGTRLTVL.

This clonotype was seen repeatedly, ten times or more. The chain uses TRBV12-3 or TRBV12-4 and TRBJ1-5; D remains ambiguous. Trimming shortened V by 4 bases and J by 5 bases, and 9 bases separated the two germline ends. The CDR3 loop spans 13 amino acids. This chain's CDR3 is CASSSTFDQPQHF. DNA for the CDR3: TGTGCCAGCAGTTCCACCTTCGATCAGCCCCAGCATTTT.

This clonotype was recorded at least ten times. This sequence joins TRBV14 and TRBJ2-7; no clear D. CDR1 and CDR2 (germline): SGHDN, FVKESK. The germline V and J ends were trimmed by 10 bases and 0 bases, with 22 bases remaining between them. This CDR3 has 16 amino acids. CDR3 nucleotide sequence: TGTGCCACCTCGTCGAAACCCGGTTCGTCCTCCTACGAGCAGTACTTC. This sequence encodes CATSSKPGSSSYEQYF.

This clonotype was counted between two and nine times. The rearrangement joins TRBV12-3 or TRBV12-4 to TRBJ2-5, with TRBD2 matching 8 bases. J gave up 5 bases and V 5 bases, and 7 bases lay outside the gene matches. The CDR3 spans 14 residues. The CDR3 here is CASSGGLVFETQYF. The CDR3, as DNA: TGTGCCAGCAGTGGGGGACTAGTCTTTGAGACCCAGTACTTC.

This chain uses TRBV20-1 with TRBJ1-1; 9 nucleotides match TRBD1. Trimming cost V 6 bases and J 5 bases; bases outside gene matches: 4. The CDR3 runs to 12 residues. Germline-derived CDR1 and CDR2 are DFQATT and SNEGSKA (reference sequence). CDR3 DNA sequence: TGCAGTGCATACAGGGGGCGGACTGAAGCTTTCTTT. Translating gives CSAYRGRTEAFF.